This T cell receptor (beta chain) appears in the sequencing data of a study of shared clonotypes between healthy human individuals. Overall study results and limits: Among non-shared clonotypes, generation probabilities were lower than among those shared by all four donors. Generally, estimated richness proved larger in naive subsets than it did in memory subsets. The genetic and exposure-history diversity represented was limited by few donors.

Trimming took off 2 bases at V and 6 bases at J, with 7 bases between the two ends. This CDR3 region has 12 residues. Germline CDR1 and CDR2: SGHTA and FQGNSA. The repertoire was sequenced with immunoSEQ multiplex PCR; TCRdb's copy has only in-frame clones and lacks some. The sample lists around 2.5 million clones; roughly 93% were seen once. This clone was seen only once. Its antigen is unidentified. The V call is TRBV7-2, the J call TRBJ1-2; a weak D match, TRBD1 (6 bases). The sequence derives from a man younger than 35 in good health. Some clones in this sample may be carry-over from other donors' samples. The sample comprised naive CD4+ T cells from PBMCs. Subset reported: CD45RA+ positively selected. The DNA of the CDR3 is TGTGCCAGCAGCTTAACAGGGAATGGCTACACCTTC. It yields the protein CASSLTGNGYTF.